Listed below are T cell receptor beta chains from one sample, sequenced in a study of blood T cell repertoires in COVID-19. Profiling relied on immunoSEQ multiplex PCR, and the TCRdb table lists in-frame clones only, not all of them. The repertoire holds around 290,000 clones, with around 87% as singletons. The material sequenced was peripheral blood. These TCRs come from a woman aged 50 to 60 who had recovered from COVID-19. The CDR3 runs from the conserved cysteine through the conserved F or W. D genes are given only for firm matches. Only part of the rows carry a size: once, few, many, or a class if the clone is expanded.

d_gene | j_gene | abundance | v_gene | CDR3nt | CDR3aa
TRBD1 | TRBJ2-1 | . | TRBV6-4 | TGTGCCAGCAGTCTAGGGGGGACAGGAGCTTATGTGGAGCAGTTCTTC | CASSLGGTGAYVEQFF
. | TRBJ2-3 | few | TRBV7-9 | TGTGCCAGCAACGGGCAGGGAGGAATTTCTAGCACAGATACGCAGTATTTT | CASNGQGGISSTDTQYF
. | TRBJ1-1 | . | TRBV12-5 | TGTGCTAGTGGTTTAGGCGGGTGGAACACTGAAGCTTTCTTT | CASGLGGWNTEAFF
. | TRBJ2-3 | . | TRBV7-2 | TGTGCCAGTCAGGGGGGAGCGGACACAGATACGCAGTATTTT | CASQGGADTDTQYF
. | TRBJ1-2 | . | TRBV4-3 | TGCGCCAGCAGCCATTCAGGTTCGGACATACTTAACTATGGCTACACCTTC | CASSHSGSDILNYGYTF
. | TRBJ1-3 | few | TRBV28 | TGTGCCAGCAGTTTGGACGGAGGCTCTGGAAACACCATATATTTT | CASSLDGGSGNTIYF
. | TRBJ1-5 | . | TRBV6-5 | TGTGCCAGCAGAGCCCAGGGCCCGGGCAATCAGCCCCAGCATTTT | CASRAQGPGNQPQHF
TRBD1 | TRBJ1-6 | . | TRBV28 | TGTGCCAGTAAACAGGGGGACTCTGATAATTCACCCCTCCACTTT | CASKQGDSDNSPLHF
. | TRBJ1-6 | . | TRBV30 | TGTGCCTGGAGTAGGACTGTTCCTTTCTATAATTCACCCCTCCACTTT | CAWSRTVPFYNSPLHF
TRBD1 | TRBJ1-3 | . | TRBV7-9 | TGTGCCAGCAGCACGACAGGGGGCACTGGAAACACCATATATTTT | CASSTTGGTGNTIYF
TRBD1 | TRBJ1-1 | . | TRBV11-2 | TGTGCCAGCAGCCCCGTTGGACAGGGGTTCACTGAAGCTTTCTTT | CASSPVGQGFTEAFF
. | TRBJ2-7 | once | TRBV6-2/TRBV6-3 | TGTGCCAGCAGTCGCGGTTACGAGCAGTACTTC | CASSRGYEQYF
TRBD2 | TRBJ2-5 | once | TRBV14 | TGTGCCAGCAGCCAAGATCGGGGGGGCCTGGAGACCCAGTACTTC | CASSQDRGGLETQYF
TRBD2 | TRBJ2-5 | . | TRBV13 | TGTGCCAGCAGCCCGGGACTAGCGGGAGTATGGGAGACCCAGTACTTC | CASSPGLAGVWETQYF
. | TRBJ2-4 | . | TRBV18 | TGTGCCAGCTCCCAAATCAACCGGGAGATCGAGGACATTCAGTACTTC | CASSQINREIEDIQYF
. | TRBJ2-1 | . | TRBV5-8 | TGTGCCAGCAACTTACGCGGGAACTACAATGAGCAGTTCTTC | CASNLRGNYNEQFF
TRBD2 | TRBJ2-5 | . | TRBV2 | TGTGCCAGCAGTGAAGGGGCGGGGGGTTATCAAGAGACCCAGTACTTC | CASSEGAGGYQETQYF
. | TRBJ2-5 | . | TRBV7-6 | TGTGCCAGCAGCTTAGCGCCCAGAGTTCGCCAGGGGAGAGGAGAGACCCAGTACTTC | CASSLAPRVRQGRGETQYF
TRBD2 | TRBJ2-3 | . | TRBV11-3 | TGTGCCAGCAGCTTAGACAGCGGGAGGGAGTCCACAGATACGCAGTATTTT | CASSLDSGRESTDTQYF
TRBD1 | TRBJ1-3 | . | TRBV6-5 | TGTGCCAGCAGTTACCCCTCCGACAGGGTGAACACCATATATTTT | CASSYPSDRVNTIYF
. | TRBJ2-6 | . | TRBV6-1 | TGTGCCAGCAGTGATCCAGGGTCGTCGTCTGGGGCCAACGTCCTGACTTTC | CASSDPGSSSGANVLTF
TRBD1 | TRBJ2-1 | . | TRBV5-1 | TGCGCCAGCAGCGACCTACGGACAGGGTTCGCCAATGAGCAGTTCTTC | CASSDLRTGFANEQFF
TRBD2 | TRBJ2-7 | . | TRBV28 | TGTGCCAGCAGCCGCGGACTAGCGGGAGGGCCTTACGAGCAGTACTTC | CASSRGLAGGPYEQYF
. | TRBJ1-2 | . | TRBV7-9 | TGTGCCAGCAGCTTACCAGGGGCCTATGGCTACACCTTC | CASSLPGAYGYTF
TRBD2 | TRBJ2-1 | once | TRBV3-1/TRBV3-2 | TGTGCCAGCAGCCACATAGCGGGAGGGGGCGATGAGCAGTTCTTC | CASSHIAGGGDEQFF
TRBD2 | TRBJ2-5 | . | TRBV7-2 | TGTGCCAGCAGCTTAGGGGGGGGACTAGTTCAAGAGACCCAGTACTTC | CASSLGGGLVQETQYF
TRBD2 | TRBJ2-3 | . | TRBV5-4 | TGTGCCAGCAGCTTCCGAGCGGGAGGCACAGATACGCAGTATTTT | CASSFRAGGTDTQYF
. | TRBJ2-7 | . | TRBV21-1 | TGTGCCAGCACCACAGGAAAAGGATCCTACGAGCAGTACTTC | CASTTGKGSYEQYF
TRBD1 | TRBJ2-2 | . | TRBV30 | TGTGCTATCGACAGGGGGGGTAGCACCGGGGAGCTGTTTTTT | CAIDRGGSTGELFF
TRBD1 | TRBJ2-7 | . | TRBV28 | TGTGCCAGCAGGGTGTCAGGGGGCGGGTACGAGCAGTACTTC | CASRVSGGGYEQYF
. | TRBJ2-2 | . | TRBV11-3 | TGTGCCAGCGGGAATGGGGGGGCGAGTACCGGGGAGCTGTTTTTT | CASGNGGASTGELFF
. | TRBJ2-7 | . | TRBV27 | TGTGCCAGCAGTTTATTATACGGGGGAAGCTCCTACGAGCAGTACTTC | CASSLLYGGSSYEQYF
TRBD1 | TRBJ1-6 | . | TRBV6-5 | TGTGCCAGCAGTACAGGGGTTGCCTCACCCCTCCACTTT | CASSTGVASPLHF